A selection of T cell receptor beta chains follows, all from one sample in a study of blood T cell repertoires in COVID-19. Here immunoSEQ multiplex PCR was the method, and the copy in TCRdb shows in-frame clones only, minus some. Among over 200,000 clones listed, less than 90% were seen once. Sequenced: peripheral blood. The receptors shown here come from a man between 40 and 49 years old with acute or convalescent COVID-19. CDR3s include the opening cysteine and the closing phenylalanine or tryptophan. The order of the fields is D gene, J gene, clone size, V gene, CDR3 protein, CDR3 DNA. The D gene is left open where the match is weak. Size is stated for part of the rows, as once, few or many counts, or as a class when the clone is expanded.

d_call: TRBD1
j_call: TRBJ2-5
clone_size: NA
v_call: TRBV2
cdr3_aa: CASSEGRGQETQYF
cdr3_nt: TGTGCCAGCAGTGAAGGCAGGGGGCAAGAGACCCAGTACTTC

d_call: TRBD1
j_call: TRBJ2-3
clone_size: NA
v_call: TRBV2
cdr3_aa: CASRRPGQGSDTQYF
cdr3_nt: TGTGCCAGCAGACGCCCGGGACAGGGTTCGGATACGCAGTATTTT

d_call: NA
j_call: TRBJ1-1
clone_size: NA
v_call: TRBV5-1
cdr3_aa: CASSTGGTRTEAFF
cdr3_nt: TGCGCCAGCAGTACCGGGGGTACGAGAACTGAAGCTTTCTTT

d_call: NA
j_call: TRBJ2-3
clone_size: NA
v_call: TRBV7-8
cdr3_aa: CASSVTYSLTDTQYF
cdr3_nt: TGTGCCAGCAGCGTGACATATTCACTCACAGATACGCAGTATTTT

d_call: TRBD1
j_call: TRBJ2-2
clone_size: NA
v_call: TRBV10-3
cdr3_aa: CAIKPGQVDTGELFF
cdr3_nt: TGTGCCATCAAGCCGGGACAGGTGGACACCGGGGAGCTGTTTTTT

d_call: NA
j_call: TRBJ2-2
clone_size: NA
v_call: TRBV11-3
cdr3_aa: CASSRGIDTGELFF
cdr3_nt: TGTGCCAGCAGCCGGGGGATAGACACCGGGGAGCTGTTTTTT

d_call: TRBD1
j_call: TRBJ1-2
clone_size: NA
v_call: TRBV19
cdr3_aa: CASKKTGNGYTF
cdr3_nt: TGTGCCAGTAAAAAGACAGGGAACGGCTACACCTTC

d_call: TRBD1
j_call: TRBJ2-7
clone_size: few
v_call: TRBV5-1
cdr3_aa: CASRWSGTGGYEQYF
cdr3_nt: TGCGCCAGCCGTTGGTCCGGGACAGGGGGTTACGAGCAGTACTTC

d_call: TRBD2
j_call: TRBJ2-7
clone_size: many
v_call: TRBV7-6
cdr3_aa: CASSPGTSGGAREQYF
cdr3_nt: TGTGCCAGCAGCCCAGGGACTAGCGGGGGGGCACGGGAGCAGTACTTC

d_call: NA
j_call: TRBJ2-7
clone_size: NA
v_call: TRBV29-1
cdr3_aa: CSVEDPIRGWPYEQYF
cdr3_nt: TGCAGCGTTGAAGATCCTATTAGGGGATGGCCCTACGAGCAGTACTTC